Shown below are 23 T cell receptor beta chains from a single sample sequenced in a study of T-cell reconstitution after alpha-beta-depleted transplantation in children. The TCRbeta library was prepared with unique molecular identifiers. TCRdb reprocessed the PCR reads via MiXCR and lists one record per CDR3 protein. The table shows 490,000 or so distinct CDR3 sequences, with approximately 12% occurring only once. This material consisted of PBMCs from the stem cell graft donor, taken from the stem cell graft. Every receptor here comes from a human donor who donated a stem cell graft to a child with combined immunodeficiency.

This clonotype appeared many times. This chain links TRBV12-3 or TRBV12-4 with TRBJ2-1; D assignment may be TRBD1 or TRBD2 (5 bases each). The ends were cut back, 8 bases at V and 2 bases at J, with 16 bases in the middle. CDR3 length: 15 amino acids. CDR3 sequence (DNA): TGTGCCAGCTCATCCGGGACCGGTACCTACAATGAGCAGTTCTTC. It yields the protein CASSSGTGTYNEQFF.

There are many counts of this clonotype. The rearrangement joins TRBV7-9 to TRBJ2-1; 14 bases agree with TRBD2. V gave up 2 bases and J gave up 8 bases; unmatched junction bases: 5. The germline V gene has CDR1 SEHNR and CDR2 FQNEAQ (reference sequence). CDR3 length: 16 residues. Here the CDR3 DNA reads TGTGCCAGCAGCTTACCTGGGACTAGCGGGAGTTATGAGCAGTTCTTC. Translating it yields CASSLPGTSGSYEQFF.

The chain is built from TRBV9 and TRBJ2-3; 12 bases map to TRBD2. V shed 0 bases and J 6 bases; nucleotides not matched to a gene: 8. The CDR3 is 17 residues long. Germline CDR1 and CDR2: SGDLS and YYNGEE. CDR3 loop: CASSVGPSGGAGDTQYF. The DNA for the CDR3 is TGTGCCAGCAGCGTAGGTCCTAGCGGGGGGGCCGGGGATACGCAGTATTTT. The full variable domain, its missing parts supplied by reference TRBV9 and TRBJ2-3, is DSGVTQTPKHLITATGQRVTLRCSPRSGDLSVYWYQQSLDQGLQFLIQYYNGEERAKGNILERFSAQQFPDLHSELNLSSLELGDSALYFCASSVGPSGGAGDTQYFGPGTRLTVL.

This clonotype was counted between two and nine times. The rearrangement links TRBV24-1 to TRBJ2-3; TRBD2 matches 16 bases. The CDR3 sequence is 22 residues long. The germline V gene encodes CDR1 KGHDR and CDR2 SFDVKD. J lost 2 bases, V lost 1 base, and 14 bases had no gene match. CDR3 DNA sequence: TGTGCCACCAGTGATTTCGGAGTCAAAGGGACTAGCGGGAGGGCCGTCACAGATACGCAGTATTTT. Translating it yields CATSDFGVKGTSGRAVTDTQYF.

This chain links TRBV19 with TRBJ1-5; 9 bases align to TRBD1. The CDR3 consists of 14 residues. Germline V lookup: CDR1 LNHDA, CDR2 SQIVND (reference sequence). Unmatched junction bases numbered 5, after V lost 4 bases and J lost 7 bases. The CDR3: CASSTTGGEQPQHF. The CDR3 DNA sequence: TGTGCCAGTAGTACCACAGGGGGCGAACAGCCCCAGCATTTT.

The chain carries TRBV6-5 and TRBJ1-1; 7 positions match TRBD1. CDR1 and CDR2 from the germline V gene are MNHEY and SVGAGI. Losses at the gene ends were 6 bases for V and 10 bases for J; bases not matched to a gene: 5. There are 11 residues in the CDR3. The CDR3: CASSRGNGAFF. CDR3 DNA: TGTGCCAGCAGCAGGGGGAATGGAGCTTTCTTT.

This clonotype was counted many times. This sequence joins TRBV6-1 and TRBJ1-1; D not resolved. CDR3 length equals 13 residues. The germline V gene encodes CDR1 MNHNS and CDR2 SASEGT. V lost 3 bases, J lost 4 bases, and 9 bases lay in between. The chain's CDR3 is CASSEGWGTEAFF. Written as DNA, the CDR3 is TGTGCCAGCAGTGAGGGGTGGGGCACTGAAGCTTTCTTT.

This clonotype occurred many times. The chain carries TRBV12-3 or TRBV12-4 and TRBJ2-2, with 7 nucleotides matching TRBD2. The V gene end was trimmed by 7 bases and the J gene end by 7 bases; junction bases not matched to a gene: 12. CDR3 length: 15 residues. In DNA, the CDR3 is TGTGCCAGCACCCCCGGGAGCGGGACGATCGGGGAGCTGTTTTTT. Translated: CASTPGSGTIGELFF.

This clonotype was recorded at least ten times. CDR3 in DNA: TGCAGTGCCGCGATTTCGAATGAGCAGTTCTTC. Translating gives CSAAISNEQFF. This chain joins TRBV20-1 and TRBJ2-1; no reliable D call. Trimming removed 6 bases from V and 7 bases from J, with 10 bases in between. The germline V gene has CDR1 DFQATT and CDR2 SNEGSKA (reference sequence). The CDR3 spans 11 residues.

This chain links TRBV7-9 with TRBJ2-3, with 7 bases fitting TRBD2. Germline CDR1 is SEHNR and CDR2 is FQNEAQ (reference sequence). The CDR3 covers 15 residues. The V segment lost 5 bases and the J segment 3 bases; nucleotides outside the gene matches: 8. CDR3 loop: CASSARTRATDTQYF. The CDR3 region has the DNA TGTGCCAGCAGCGCCCGGACTAGGGCGACAGATACGCAGTATTTT.

This clonotype was found many times. This chain joins TRBV5-1 and TRBJ2-7, with 9 bases that match TRBD2. V dropped 5 bases and J dropped 4; count of bases not matched to a gene: 7. Germline lookup yields CDR1 SGHRS and CDR2 YFSETQ. The CDR3 consists of 14 residues. The CDR3 nucleotides read TGCGCCAGCAGTTTAGCGGGGGACGCTTACGAGCAGTACTTC. Its translation: CASSLAGDAYEQYF.

CDR3 protein: CSASPGDNEQFF. CDR3 sequence (DNA): TGCAGTGCTAGTCCGGGAGACAATGAGCAGTTCTTC. This sequence joins TRBV20-1 and TRBJ2-1; a weak D match, TRBD2 (6 bases). The V gene lost 3 bases and the J gene lost 5 bases, with 8 bases spanning the gap. CDR1 and CDR2 (germline): DFQATT, SNEGSKA (reference sequence). This CDR3 is built from 12 residues.

This clonotype was seen repeatedly, ten times or more. V and J are TRBV2 and TRBJ2-7, with 8 nucleotides matching TRBD1. The junction had 8 bases not matched to a gene; V was cut back by 8 bases and J by 2 bases. The germline V gene has CDR1 SNHLY and CDR2 FYNNEI. This CDR3 contains 14 residues. CDR3 nucleotides: TGTGCCAGCGGGAAGACAGGGGCTACCTACGAGCAGTACTTC. Translation: CASGKTGATYEQYF.

This clonotype was observed a handful of times. The chain couples TRBV12-3 or TRBV12-4 to TRBJ2-5; TRBD2 might be the D (7 bases). V lost 7 bases, J lost 5 bases, and 17 bases lay in between. This CDR3 is built from 14 residues. CDR3 in amino acids: CASTTRGAGETQYF. Written as DNA, the CDR3 is TGTGCCAGCACCACTCGGGGGGCCGGGGAGACCCAGTACTTC.

The chain combines TRBV5-1 with TRBJ2-5, with D perhaps TRBD2 (5 bases). Germline CDR1 is SGHRS and CDR2 is YFSETQ. This CDR3 is built from 14 residues. Trimming removed 0 bases at V and 2 bases at J, with 8 bases between. The CDR3 DNA sequence: TGCGCCAGCAGCTTGGGCCAGCGGCAAGAGACCCAGTACTTC. This codes for CASSLGQRQETQYF.

This clonotype was seen a handful of times. This rearrangement joins TRBV4-1 to TRBJ1-5; 7 bases are shared with TRBD1. The length of the CDR3 is 16 residues. Germline CDR1 is MGHRA and CDR2 is YSYEKL. Unmatched junction bases numbered 8, after V lost 3 bases and J lost 3 bases. The CDR3 reads CASSQTYRGFNQPQHF. The CDR3 nucleotides read TGCGCCAGCAGCCAGACGTACAGGGGTTTCAATCAGCCCCAGCATTTT.

This clonotype was detected only a few times. This chain uses TRBV25-1 with TRBJ2-1; the D gene could be TRBD1 or TRBD2 (5 bases each). The CDR3 consists of 16 residues. Trimming left V 1 base short and J 0 bases short, with 10 bases between. Germline lookup yields CDR1 MGHDK and CDR2 SYGVNS. Here the CDR3 reads CASSESEGISYNEQFF. DNA of the CDR3: TGTGCCAGCAGTGAATCAGAGGGGATCTCCTACAATGAGCAGTTCTTC.

This clonotype was observed a few times. V and J are TRBV5-6 and TRBJ1-2; tentatively, D is TRBD1 (6 bases). Germline CDR1 SGHDT, CDR2 YYEEEE. The CDR3 is 16 residues long. Trimming took off 0 bases at V and 5 bases at J, with 17 bases between the two ends. The CDR3 nucleotides are TGTGCCAGCAGCTTGGTATCCACAGGGTTACGGTATGGCTACACCTTC. Translated, it gives CASSLVSTGLRYGYTF.

There are many counts of this clonotype. The V gene is TRBV12-3 or TRBV12-4, the J gene TRBJ2-7, with D possibly TRBD2 on 5 matching bases. The CDR3 totals 12 residues. Trimming removed 2 bases from V and 5 bases from J, with 7 bases in between. CDR3: CASSLLAHEQYF. In DNA form, the CDR3 reads TGTGCCAGCAGTTTATTAGCGCACGAGCAGTACTTC.

This clonotype appeared many times. The chain links TRBV4-3 to TRBJ2-1; a weak D match, TRBD1 (5 bases). Germline V gene sequence: CDR1 LGHNA, CDR2 YSLEER. The CDR3 is 13 amino acids. The V and J ends lost 4 bases and 10 bases respectively, with 14 bases between them. CDR3 DNA: TGCGCCAGCAGCCGGGGCGCAGGGTCGGAGCAGTTCTTC. The encoded protein is CASSRGAGSEQFF.

The V gene is TRBV24-1, the J gene TRBJ2-1; D perhaps matches TRBD1 (5 bases). The CDR3 has 16 amino acids. V gave up 4 bases and J gave up 4 bases, with 16 bases separating them. Germline V gene sequence: CDR1 KGHDR, CDR2 SFDVKD. The chain's CDR3 is CATSERPLGVYNEQFF. The CDR3 DNA is TGTGCCACCAGTGAGAGGCCTCTAGGGGTTTACAATGAGCAGTTCTTC.

The table lists this clonotype with many counts. V and J are TRBV7-9 and TRBJ1-1, with a weak D call TRBD1 (6 bases). The CDR3 is made up of 14 amino acids. Germline loops: CDR1 SEHNR, CDR2 FQNEAQ (reference sequence). V lost 4 bases and J 3 bases, leaving 12 bases between the germline ends. The CDR3 loop is CASSSSGAHTEAFF. CDR3 nucleotide sequence: TGTGCCAGCAGCTCCTCAGGGGCTCACACTGAAGCTTTCTTT. The full variable domain, its missing parts supplied by reference TRBV7-9 and TRBJ1-1, is DTGVSQNPRHKITKRGQNVTFRCDPISEHNRLYWYRQTLGQGPEFLTYFQNEAQLEKSRLLSDRFSAERPKGSFSTLEIQRTEQGDSAMYLCASSSSGAHTEAFFGQGTRLTVV.

V is TRBV13 and J is TRBJ2-5, with TRBD2 matching over 9 bases. Germline values: CDR1 PRHDT, CDR2 FYEKMQ (reference sequence). The trim removed 2 bases at V and 0 bases at J, leaving 7 bases unmatched. The CDR3 has 17 residues. The CDR3 is CASSLNRGRAYQETQYF. The CDR3 bases are TGTGCCAGCAGCTTAAATCGCGGGAGGGCGTACCAAGAGACCCAGTACTTC.